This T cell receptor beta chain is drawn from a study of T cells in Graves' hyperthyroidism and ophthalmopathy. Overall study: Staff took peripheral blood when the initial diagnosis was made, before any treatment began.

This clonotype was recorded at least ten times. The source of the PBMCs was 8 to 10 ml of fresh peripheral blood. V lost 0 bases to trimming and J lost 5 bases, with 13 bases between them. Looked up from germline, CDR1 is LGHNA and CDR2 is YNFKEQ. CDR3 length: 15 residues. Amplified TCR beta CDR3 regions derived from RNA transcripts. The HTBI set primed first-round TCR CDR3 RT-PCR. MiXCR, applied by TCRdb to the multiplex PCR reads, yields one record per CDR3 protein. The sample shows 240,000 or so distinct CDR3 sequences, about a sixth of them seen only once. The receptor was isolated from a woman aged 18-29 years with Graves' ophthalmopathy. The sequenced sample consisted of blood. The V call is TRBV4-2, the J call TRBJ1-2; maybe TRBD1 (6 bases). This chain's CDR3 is CASSQDSYREYGYTF. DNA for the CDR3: TGTGCCAGCAGCCAAGATTCGTACAGGGAATATGGCTACACCTTC.